This TCR beta chain was identified in a study of low-dose radiotherapy and immunotherapy resistance in tumors. On the study more broadly: Covering alpha and beta chains, TRAV- and TRBV-specific primers were used for the first-strand cDNA.

Germline values: CDR1 GTSNPN, CDR2 SVGIG (reference sequence). The V gene lost 5 bases and the J gene lost 6 bases, with 14 bases spanning the gap. The CDR3 covers 12 residues. Over approximately 19 PCR cycles, TCRs were amplified from a constant-region primer and V-primer adapter. The mRNA which had been isolated was amplified by in vitro transcription. One entry per CDR3 protein, called by TCRdb with MiXCR from the reads. The sample records tens of thousands of distinct CDR3 sequences, about 12% being singletons. The time point denotes: before trial treatment. The sample holds many counts of this clonotype.

The TCR sequence derives from a female donor with ovarian cancer. The chain employs TRBV30 and TRBJ2-7; maybe TRBD2 (5 bases). Specimen: PBMCs, collected before treatment. The CDR3 nucleotides read TGTGCCTGGGGCGGGTCTGGCCTCGAGCAGTACTTC. Its protein is CAWGGSGLEQYF.